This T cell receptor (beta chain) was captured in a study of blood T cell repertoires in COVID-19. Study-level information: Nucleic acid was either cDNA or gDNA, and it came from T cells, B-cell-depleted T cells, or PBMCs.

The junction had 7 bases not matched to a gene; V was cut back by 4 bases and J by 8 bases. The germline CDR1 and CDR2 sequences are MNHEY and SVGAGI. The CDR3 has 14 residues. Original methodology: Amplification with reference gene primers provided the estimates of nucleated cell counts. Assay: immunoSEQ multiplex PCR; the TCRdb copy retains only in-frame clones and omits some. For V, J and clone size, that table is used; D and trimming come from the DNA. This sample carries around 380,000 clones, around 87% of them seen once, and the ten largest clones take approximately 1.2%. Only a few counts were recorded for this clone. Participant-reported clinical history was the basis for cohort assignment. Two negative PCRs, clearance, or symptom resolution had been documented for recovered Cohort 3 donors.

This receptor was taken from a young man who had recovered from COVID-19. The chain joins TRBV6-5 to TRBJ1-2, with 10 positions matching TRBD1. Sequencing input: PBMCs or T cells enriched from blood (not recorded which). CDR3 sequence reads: CASSFTGTGDGYTF. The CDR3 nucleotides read TGTGCCAGCAGTTTCACCGGGACAGGGGACGGCTACACCTTC.